These 15 T cell receptor beta chains were sequenced from one sample in a study of OX40 agonist ivuxolimab in advanced cancers. Profiled with immunoSEQ multiplex PCR; TCRdb holds only in-frame clones, not every one. The sample lists approximately 69,000 clones, approximately 80% occurring once. The starting material was CD4+ or CD8+ T cells sorted from blood, obtained in a trial of the OX40 agonist ivuxolimab. The receptors were sampled from an adult with an advanced solid tumor such as melanoma, head and neck, liver or kidney cancer.

About this clone: Other DNA sequences within the sample encode an identical CDR3. This rearrangement joins TRBV28 to TRBJ1-2; the D is unclear. Per the germline V gene, CDR1 is MDHEN and CDR2 is SYDVKM. The CDR3 spans 13 residues. Trimming left V 5 bases short and J 0 bases short, with 7 bases between. The CDR3 DNA reads TGTGCCAGCAGTCTAGGGACTAACTATGGCTACACCTTC. Amino acids: CASSLGTNYGYTF.

The rearrangement joins TRBV6-1 to TRBJ2-7; no firm D call. Between the trimmed V and J ends, which lost 1 base and 2 bases, there was a span of 15 bases. Looked up from germline, CDR1 is MNHNS and CDR2 is SASEGT. The CDR3 has 16 amino acids. The CDR3 loop reads CASSEVGRKVPYEQYF. The CDR3 region has the DNA TGTGCCAGCAGTGAAGTGGGTAGAAAGGTCCCCTACGAGCAGTACTTC.

This clone showed up just once. Here the CDR3 reads CATSISGGDDTQYF. CDR3 bases: TGTGCCACCAGCATTAGCGGAGGGGACGATACGCAGTATTTT. This chain uses TRBV15 with TRBJ2-3; possibly TRBD2 for D (6 bases). The CDR3 spans 14 residues. CDR1 and CDR2 from the germline V gene are LNHNV and YYDKDF (reference sequence). Trimming pared 4 bases from V and 6 bases from J, leaving 14 bases between.

The chain joins TRBV5-1 to TRBJ1-2, with 7 bases aligning to TRBD1. Germline lookup yields CDR1 SGHRS and CDR2 YFSETQ. This CDR3 has 15 residues. Germline trimming cut 1 base from V and 5 bases from J; bases unmatched to any gene: 8. The CDR3 here is CASSLNLTGQYGYTF. The CDR3, as DNA: TGCGCCAGCAGCTTGAACCTGACAGGGCAATATGGCTACACCTTC.

The chain is built from TRBV6-1 and TRBJ1-2; the D gene is possibly TRBD1 (5 bases). Germline lookup yields CDR1 MNHNS and CDR2 SASEGT. V lost 5 bases and J lost 11, with 24 bases in between. This CDR3 contains 15 residues. For the CDR3, the DNA is TGTGCCAGCAGTACCCACAGGACGGCCCTGGGAGGGTACACCTTC. Amino acid sequence: CASSTHRTALGGYTF.

The chain uses TRBV7-9 and TRBJ2-5; tentatively, D is TRBD2 (6 bases). The germline CDR1 and CDR2 sequences are SEHNR and FQNEAQ (reference sequence). This CDR3 has 13 residues. Trimming removed 5 bases from V and 4 bases from J, with 11 bases in between. The CDR3 here is CASSTGLGETQYF. CDR3 sequence (DNA): TGTGCCAGCAGCACGGGACTCGGAGAGACCCAGTACTTC.

The V and J genes are TRBV19 and TRBJ2-2; a weak D match, TRBD2 (6 bases). Trimming removed 10 bases from V and 3 bases from J, with 12 bases in between. The CDR3 length is 13 residues. The germline V gene encodes CDR1 LNHDA and CDR2 SQIVND (reference sequence). The DNA of the CDR3 is TGTGCCACTCACCGGGGGTACACCGGGGAGCTGTTTTTT. It encodes CATHRGYTGELFF.

The CDR3 region is CASSYPPYGANTEAFF. The CDR3 coding sequence is TGTGCCAGCAGTTACCCGCCTTACGGGGCGAACACTGAAGCTTTCTTT. This sequence joins TRBV6-6 and TRBJ1-1; maybe TRBD1 (5 bases). Trimming removed 2 bases from V and 1 base from J, with 14 bases in between. CDR1 is MNHNY and CDR2 is SVGAGI in the germline V gene (reference sequence). The CDR3 consists of 16 residues.

This chain connects TRBV10-2 to TRBJ2-7, with D perhaps matching TRBD2 (5 bases). The CDR3 length is 15 residues. The germline V and J ends were trimmed by 0 bases and 2 bases, with 11 bases remaining between them. CDR1 and CDR2 (germline): WSHSY, SAAADI. The CDR3 coding sequence is TGCGCCAGCAGTGAGTCTACGGGAACGGCCTACGAGCAGTACTTC. This translates into CASSESTGTAYEQYF.

This sequence joins TRBV2 and TRBJ2-5; 8 nucleotides line up with TRBD2. The CDR3 is made up of 12 amino acids. CDR1 is SNHLY and CDR2 is FYNNEI in the germline V gene. The trim removed 7 bases at V and 5 bases at J, leaving 3 bases unmatched. CDR3 DNA sequence: TGTGCCAGCACTTCTAGCGGGGAGACCCAGTACTTC. Translating gives CASTSSGETQYF.

This chain links TRBV7-2 with TRBJ1-5; D gene unclear. V dropped 5 bases and J dropped 3 bases, with 14 bases sitting between them. Germline assignment: CDR1 SGHTA and CDR2 FQGNSA. The CDR3 has 15 amino acids. The CDR3 sequence: CASSVGPLANQPQHF. The CDR3 coding sequence is TGTGCCAGCAGCGTCGGGCCCTTGGCCAATCAGCCCCAGCATTTT.

V gene TRBV6-1 combines with J gene TRBJ2-5; no reliable D call. Germline V lookup: CDR1 MNHNS, CDR2 SASEGT. V shed 7 bases and J shed 3 bases, with 12 bases lying between them. The CDR3 runs to 13 residues. The CDR3 region is CASTRSGEETQYF. CDR3 bases: TGTGCCAGCACTAGGTCGGGTGAAGAGACCCAGTACTTC.

The chain carries TRBV7-8 and TRBJ1-4; TRBD1 matches 7 bases. CDR1 is SGHVS and CDR2 is FQNEAQ in the germline V gene. This CDR3 region has 16 residues. V shed 5 bases and J 7 bases; nucleotides not matched to a gene: 13. The CDR3 DNA sequence: TGTGCCAGCAGCAAAGGACAGGCGACTAGTGGTGAAAAACTGTTTTTT. This encodes CASSKGQATSGEKLFF.

The rearrangement joins TRBV7-3 to TRBJ2-3, with TRBD2 matching 9 bases. Per germline, CDR1 SGHTA and CDR2 FQGTGA. J was trimmed by 5 bases and V by 5 bases; bases with no gene match: 11. The CDR3 runs 16 residues. In DNA form, the CDR3 reads TGTGCCAGCAGCCCCATAGCGGCGGGGGGGCAAGATACGCAGTATTTT. This sequence encodes CASSPIAAGGQDTQYF.

This clone was recorded a few times. The chain uses TRBV6-1 and TRBJ1-2; D is undetermined. The CDR3 sequence is 13 residues long. Germline-derived CDR1 and CDR2 are MNHNS and SASEGT. V lost 4 bases, J lost 8 bases, and 14 bases lay in between. The CDR3 protein is CASSVDETAGYTF. The CDR3 nucleotides are TGTGCCAGCAGTGTTGACGAAACGGCCGGCTACACCTTC.